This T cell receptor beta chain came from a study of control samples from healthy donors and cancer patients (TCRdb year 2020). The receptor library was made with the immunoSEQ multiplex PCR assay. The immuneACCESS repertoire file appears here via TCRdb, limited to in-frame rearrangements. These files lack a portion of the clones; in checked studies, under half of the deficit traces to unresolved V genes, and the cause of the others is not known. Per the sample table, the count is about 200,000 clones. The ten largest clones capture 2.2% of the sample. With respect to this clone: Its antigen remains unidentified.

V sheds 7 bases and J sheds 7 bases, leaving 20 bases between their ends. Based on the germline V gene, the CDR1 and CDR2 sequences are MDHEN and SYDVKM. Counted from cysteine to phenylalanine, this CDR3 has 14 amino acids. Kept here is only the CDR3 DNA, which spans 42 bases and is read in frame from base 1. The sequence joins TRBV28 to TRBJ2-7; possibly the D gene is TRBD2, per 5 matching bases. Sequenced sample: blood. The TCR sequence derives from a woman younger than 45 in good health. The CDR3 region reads CASTPAAGGDEQYF. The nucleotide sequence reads TGTGCCAGCACCCCGGCCGCAGGAGGTGATGAGCAGTACTTC. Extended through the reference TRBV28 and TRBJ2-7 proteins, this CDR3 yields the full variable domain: DVKVTQSSRYLVKRTGEKVFLECVQDMDHENMFWYRQDPGLGLRLIYFSYDVKMKEKGDIPEGYSVSREKKERFSLILESASTNQTSMYLCASTPAAGGDEQYFGPGTRLTVT.